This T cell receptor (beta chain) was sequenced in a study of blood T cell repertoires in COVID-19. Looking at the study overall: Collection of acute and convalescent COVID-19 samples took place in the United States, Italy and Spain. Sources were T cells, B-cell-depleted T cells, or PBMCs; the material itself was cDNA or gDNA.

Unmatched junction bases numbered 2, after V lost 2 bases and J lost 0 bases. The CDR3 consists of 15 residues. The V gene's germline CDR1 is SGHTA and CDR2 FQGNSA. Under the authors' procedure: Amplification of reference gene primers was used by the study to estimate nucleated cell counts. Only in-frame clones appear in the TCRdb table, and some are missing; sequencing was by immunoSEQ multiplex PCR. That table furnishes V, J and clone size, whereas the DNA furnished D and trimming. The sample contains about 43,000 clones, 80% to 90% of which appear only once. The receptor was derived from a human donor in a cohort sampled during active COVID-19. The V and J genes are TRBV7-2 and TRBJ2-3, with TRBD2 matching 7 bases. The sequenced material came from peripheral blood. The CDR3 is CASSLILASTDTQYF. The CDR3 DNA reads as TGTGCCAGCAGCTTAATACTAGCGAGCACAGATACGCAGTATTTT.